This T cell receptor (beta chain) was recorded in a study of blood T cell repertoires in COVID-19. In the study overall: Specimens from acute and convalescent COVID-19 originated in the United States, Italy and Spain. The analysed material was cDNA or gDNA that came from T cells, B-cell-depleted T cells, or PBMCs.

The CDR3 covers 17 residues. V was pared by 0 bases and J by 6 bases, with 10 bases of the junction left unmatched. CDR1 SGHRS and CDR2 YFSETQ come from the germline V gene. Authors' analysis steps: The authors estimated nucleated cell counts from reference gene primer amplification. TCRdb's copy holds only in-frame clones and misses some; the assay was immunoSEQ multiplex PCR. Clone size and V and J calls were adopted from that table, with D and trimming inferred from the DNA. This sample has approximately 78,000 clones; less than 90% occur once, and the top ten carry over 15%. This sequence originates from a woman over 75 with acute or convalescent COVID-19. Sequencing input: peripheral blood. The chain recombines TRBV5-1 with TRBJ2-3; TRBD2 aligns across 10 bases. CDR3 in DNA: TGCGCCAGCAGCTTGGGAACGGCTAGCGGGAGTATGGATACGCAGTATTTT. Translating it yields CASSLGTASGSMDTQYF.